One and the same sample provided the 30 T cell receptor beta chains below, sequenced in a study of cytomegalovirus exposure and HLA in healthy donors. The PCR employed 60 Vbeta primers together with 13 Jbeta primers. Generated by immunoSEQ multiplex PCR, the TCRdb table keeps only in-frame clones and is missing some. There are about 180,000 clones in the sample; around 80% occur only once, and around 1.9% lies in the top ten. Material: PBMCs. The receptors were gathered from a young woman in good health and CMV-seronegative.

Only one count was recorded for this clone. CDR3 in amino acids: CASSERTGLTDTQYF. The CDR3 coding sequence is TGTGCCAGCAGCGAACGGACAGGGCTGACAGATACGCAGTATTTT. The rearrangement links TRBV5-4 to TRBJ2-3, with 8 positions matching TRBD1. V shed 4 bases, J shed 3 bases, and the junction held 7 bases outside the gene matches. The CDR3 runs 15 residues. CDR1 is SGHNT and CDR2 is YYREEE in the germline V gene (reference sequence).

This clone has more than one count but fewer than ten. V gene TRBV2 combines with J gene TRBJ2-5; TRBD2 matches 8 bases. V gave up 4 bases and J gave up 4 bases; unmatched junction bases: 8. Germline assignment: CDR1 SNHLY and CDR2 FYNNEI. This CDR3 has 15 residues. This CDR3 reads CASSGLAGTLETQYF. In DNA, the CDR3 is TGTGCCAGCAGTGGGCTAGCGGGTACCCTAGAGACCCAGTACTTC.

The chain uses TRBV7-9 and TRBJ2-7; no reliable D call. V was cut by 6 bases and J by 0 bases, with 15 bases left in between. Germline V gene data show CDR1 as SEHNR and CDR2 as FQNEAQ (reference sequence). The CDR3 is 15 residues long. The CDR3 bases are TGTGCCAGCAGTCCAGACACATCTATCTCCTACGAGCAGTACTTC. Protein sequence: CASSPDTSISYEQYF.

The chain employs TRBV5-1 and TRBJ2-7; 7 nucleotides line up with TRBD1. Germline loops: CDR1 SGHRS, CDR2 YFSETQ. The CDR3 runs 13 residues. V gave up 4 bases and J gave up 5 bases; unmatched junction bases: 6. The CDR3 sequence: CASSPTGMDEQYF. The CDR3 region has the DNA TGCGCCAGCAGCCCGACAGGGATGGACGAGCAGTACTTC.

V usage is TRBV18 and J usage is TRBJ2-5; tentatively, D is TRBD2 (5 bases). The V gene's germline CDR1 is KGHSH and CDR2 LQKENI. With 6 bases removed from V and 4 bases from J, the gap between germline ends came to 18 bases. The CDR3 extends over 15 amino acids. CDR3 sequence reads: CASSPQVGAGETQYF. In DNA, the CDR3 is TGTGCCAGCTCTCCGCAAGTGGGAGCAGGAGAGACCCAGTACTTC.

This sequence joins TRBV7-9 and TRBJ2-5, with D maybe TRBD2 (6 bases). The CDR3 loop spans 15 amino acids. The germline CDR1 and CDR2 sequences are SEHNR and FQNEAQ (reference sequence). Trimming took off 3 bases at V and 0 bases at J, with 11 bases between the two ends. Written as DNA, the CDR3 is TGTGCCAGCAGCTTTTCCGCGGGATACCAAGAGACCCAGTACTTC. Amino acid sequence: CASSFSAGYQETQYF. The entire variable domain, with the rest obtained from reference TRBV7-9 and TRBJ2-5, is as follows: DTGVSQNPRHKITKRGQNVTFRCDPISEHNRLYWYRQTLGQGPEFLTYFQNEAQLEKSRLLSDRFSAERPKGSFSTLEIQRTEQGDSAMYLCASSFSAGYQETQYFGPGTRLLVL.

The gene calls are TRBV18 and TRBJ1-2; 12 bases map to TRBD1. After removal of 6 bases from V and 5 bases from J, the junction contained 4 bases not matched to a gene. Germline CDR1 reads KGHSH; CDR2 reads LQKENI. The CDR3 sequence is 14 residues long. This chain's CDR3 is CASSEGQGAYGYTF. CDR3 DNA sequence: TGTGCCAGCTCGGAGGGACAGGGGGCTTATGGCTACACCTTC.

The CDR3 DNA follows: TGTGCCAGCAGTGACCGAACGGGACAGGGGGTGTATGGCTACACCTTC. Translation gives CASSDRTGQGVYGYTF. This chain connects TRBV2 to TRBJ1-2; the match to TRBD1 covers 11 bases. The V segment lost 3 bases and the J segment 5 bases; nucleotides outside the gene matches: 8. The CDR3 extends over 16 amino acids. The V gene's germline CDR1 is SNHLY and CDR2 FYNNEI.

This clone was found once. The chain has TRBV11-2 and TRBJ2-7; the match to TRBD1 covers 9 bases. Germline CDR1 and CDR2: SGHAT and FQNNGV. Trimming cost V 5 bases and J 5 bases; bases outside gene matches: 7. The CDR3 has 14 residues. This CDR3 is CASSRGQGWHEQYF. The CDR3 DNA reads as TGTGCCAGCAGCCGCGGACAGGGGTGGCACGAGCAGTACTTC.

DNA of the CDR3: TGCAGCGTAGGGACAGTGGTGACCTACGAGCAGTACTTC. Translation: CSVGTVVTYEQYF. V usage is TRBV29-1 and J usage is TRBJ2-7; 7 nucleotides match TRBD1. The CDR3 sequence is 13 residues long. V was clipped by 6 bases and J by 2 bases; unmatched bases: 7. The germline V gene encodes CDR1 SQVTM and CDR2 ANQGSEA.

This chain uses TRBV6-1 with TRBJ1-1; D might be TRBD1 (6 bases). V was pared by 6 bases and J by 0 bases, with 11 bases between. The CDR3 is made up of 14 amino acids. The germline gives CDR1 MNHNS, CDR2 SASEGT. This chain's CDR3 is CASRRGALNTEAFF. For the CDR3, the DNA is TGTGCCAGCAGGCGGGGGGCTCTGAACACTGAAGCTTTCTTT.

V usage is TRBV9 and J usage is TRBJ2-6, with D uncertain. This CDR3 spans 15 amino acids. The germline gives CDR1 SGDLS, CDR2 YYNGEE. Trimming took 2 bases from V and 2 from J, leaving 8 bases between them. CDR3 coding DNA: TGTGCCAGCAGCGTGTATAGTACTGGGGCCAACGTCCTGACTTTC. Translation gives CASSVYSTGANVLTF.

The chain recombines TRBV21-1 with TRBJ2-1; the D call TRBD1 from the table was never checked on the DNA. TRBV21-1 is shown as a pseudogene. The length of the CDR3 is 13 residues. This CDR3 reads CASSKGQYNEQFF. CDR3 coding DNA: TGTGCCAGCAGCAAAGGACAGTACAATGAGCAGTTCTTC.

This chain connects TRBV10-3 to TRBJ2-3, with D uncertain. The CDR3 has 13 residues. Trimming removed 0 bases at V and 4 bases at J, with 5 bases between. Germline lookup yields CDR1 ENHRY and CDR2 SYGVKD. CDR3 sequence: CAISESSSDTQYF. CDR3 bases: TGTGCCATCAGTGAGTCGAGTTCAGATACGCAGTATTTT.

The chain links TRBV5-1 to TRBJ2-5, with TRBD2 matching 9 bases. Germline loops: CDR1 SGHRS, CDR2 YFSETQ. This CDR3 comprises 16 residues. V was clipped by 1 base and J by 4 bases; unmatched bases: 8. The CDR3 is CASSLRALAGAETQYF. The DNA of the CDR3 is TGCGCCAGCAGCTTGAGGGCACTAGCGGGTGCAGAGACCCAGTACTTC. Filled out from reference TRBV5-1 and TRBJ2-5, the complete variable domain reads KAGVTQTPRYLIKTRGQQVTLSCSPISGHRSVSWYQQTPGQGLQFLFEYFSETQRNKGNFPGRFSGRQFSNSRSEMNVSTLELGDSALYLCASSLRALAGAETQYFGPGTRLLVL.

The chain employs TRBV6-1 and TRBJ2-1; possible D gene TRBD2, 7 bases. Germline V gene data show CDR1 as MNHNS and CDR2 as SASEGT. This CDR3 spans 14 amino acids. V lost 2 bases, J lost 16 bases, and 21 bases lay in between. The CDR3 coding sequence is TGTGCCAGCAGTGAACTCGCGGGGGCCGCGGGCAAATTCTTC. It is translated as CASSELAGAAGKFF.

The V and J genes are TRBV4-2 and TRBJ2-3; no clear D. Germline values: CDR1 LGHNA, CDR2 YNFKEQ. The CDR3 runs 14 residues. V lost 3 bases and J lost 2, with 9 bases in between. In DNA, the CDR3 is TGTGCCAGCAGCCAGGCGGAGACCACAGATACGCAGTATTTT. Amino acid sequence: CASSQAETTDTQYF.

The chain has TRBV15 and TRBJ2-7, with TRBD1 matching 7 bases. This CDR3 comprises 15 residues. The V and J ends lost 1 base and 2 bases, in that order; junction bases with no gene match: 5. Germline assignment: CDR1 LNHNV and CDR2 YYDKDF (reference sequence). CDR3 sequence reads: CATSRGDRVPYEQYF. The CDR3 bases are TGTGCCACCAGCAGAGGAGACAGGGTTCCCTACGAGCAGTACTTC.

This chain links TRBV5-1 with TRBJ2-1; 7 nucleotides agree with TRBD2. With V trimmed by 0 bases and J by 6 bases, 3 bases remained unmatched. Germline V CDR1 and CDR2: SGHRS, YFSETQ. The length of the CDR3 is 14 residues. In nucleotides, the CDR3 is TGCGCCAGCAGCTTGGGCAGGGAGGGCAATGAGCAGTTCTTC. Translation: CASSLGREGNEQFF.

The chain joins TRBV28 to TRBJ2-4; 8 nucleotides agree with TRBD1. Trimming cost V 4 bases and J 9 bases; bases outside gene matches: 14. The CDR3 extends over 16 amino acids. Germline assignment: CDR1 MDHEN and CDR2 SYDVKM. CDR3 sequence: CASSSIPGTGASIQYF. CDR3 coding DNA: TGTGCCAGCAGTTCCATCCCCGGGACAGGAGCTTCCATTCAGTACTTC.

The chain combines TRBV7-9 with TRBJ1-5; D is unclear. This CDR3 comprises 14 residues. Germline-derived CDR1 and CDR2 are SEHNR and FQNEAQ (reference sequence). V was trimmed by 7 bases and J by 1 base, leaving 11 bases between them. The CDR3 sequence is CASTLPGSNQPQHF. DNA of the CDR3: TGTGCCAGCACCCTGCCGGGGAGCAATCAGCCCCAGCATTTT.

This chain joins TRBV25-1 and TRBJ1-5; D gene ambiguous. This CDR3 comprises 14 residues. V shed 2 bases and J shed 3 bases, with 8 bases lying between them. The germline V gene has CDR1 MGHDK and CDR2 SYGVNS. The CDR3: CASSEGGNNQPQHF. In DNA, the CDR3 is TGTGCCAGCAGTGAAGGAGGGAACAATCAGCCCCAGCATTTT. The complete variable domain, with remaining parts taken from reference TRBV25-1 and TRBJ1-5, reads EADIYQTPRYLVIGTGKKITLECSQTMGHDKMYWYQQDPGMELHLIHYSYGVNSTEKGDLSSESTVSRIRTEHFPLTLESARPSHTSQYLCASSEGGNNQPQHFGDGTRLSIL.

The chain is built from TRBV15 and TRBJ1-1; D perhaps matches TRBD1 (5 bases). Per germline, CDR1 LNHNV and CDR2 YYDKDF (reference sequence). This CDR3 is 14 amino acids long. Trimming took off 8 bases at V and 3 bases at J, with 16 bases between the two ends. CDR3 protein: CATARGGGYTEAFF. CDR3 coding DNA: TGTGCCACCGCTCGCGGGGGTGGCTACACTGAAGCTTTCTTT.

The rearrangement links TRBV5-1 to TRBJ1-1; D is perhaps TRBD1 (5 bases). CDR1 is SGHRS, CDR2 YFSETQ, per germline. V lost 3 bases, J lost 3 bases, and 18 bases lay in between. The CDR3 has 16 amino acids. CDR3 in DNA: TGCGCCAGCAGCTCGGGACGGGGACTGGTGGACACTGAAGCTTTCTTT. Translated, it gives CASSSGRGLVDTEAFF. The entire variable domain, with the rest obtained from reference TRBV5-1 and TRBJ1-1, is as follows: KAGVTQTPRYLIKTRGQQVTLSCSPISGHRSVSWYQQTPGQGLQFLFEYFSETQRNKGNFPGRFSGRQFSNSRSEMNVSTLELGDSALYLCASSSGRGLVDTEAFFGQGTRLTVV.

This chain uses TRBV2 with TRBJ2-5; unclear D gene. From germline, CDR1 is SNHLY and CDR2 FYNNEI. This CDR3 region has 14 residues. V shed 4 bases and J shed 5 bases, with 14 bases lying between them. CDR3 nucleotides: TGTGCCAGCAGTGGTCCTAGTGGTGGGGAGACCCAGTACTTC. Encoded protein: CASSGPSGGETQYF.

The chain uses TRBV21-1 and TRBJ2-7; the tabulated D call, TRBD1, remains unverified against the DNA. TRBV21-1 is tagged as a pseudogene. The CDR3 has 15 amino acids. CDR3 in DNA: TGTGCCAGCAGCAAAGAGGACAGGGACTCCTACGAGCAGTACTTC. As protein: CASSKEDRDSYEQYF.

Written as DNA, the CDR3 is TGTGCTAGTGGCCTAACCGGGGCAGATACGCAGTATTTT. It translates to CASGLTGADTQYF. J is TRBJ2-3 and V is TRBV12-5; perhaps TRBD2 as D (5 bases). The germline CDR1 and CDR2 sequences are LGHNT and FRNRAP. Trimming took 6 bases from V and 4 from J, leaving 11 bases between them. The CDR3 has 13 amino acids.

This chain connects TRBV6-6 to TRBJ2-3, with no clear D. Per germline, CDR1 MNHNY and CDR2 SVGAGI (reference sequence). The CDR3 runs 15 residues. V lost 6 bases to trimming and J lost 0 bases, with 13 bases between them. The CDR3 region has the DNA TGTGCCAGCAGCCAGGCAATTCTAAGCACAGATACGCAGTATTTT. Its translation: CASSQAILSTDTQYF.

The chain carries TRBV6-1 and TRBJ2-1; TRBD1 agrees at 7 bases. The CDR3 runs 14 residues. With V trimmed by 9 bases and J by 6 bases, 11 bases remained unmatched. CDR1 is MNHNS, CDR2 SASEGT, per germline. CDR3 coding DNA: TGTGCCAGTGAACCGGGACAGCATGGCAATGAGCAGTTCTTC. Its translation: CASEPGQHGNEQFF.

The V gene is TRBV18, the J gene TRBJ1-1, with D unclear. There are 12 residues in the CDR3. The V end lost 3 bases, the J end lost 2 bases, and 4 bases lay between the germline ends. The germline V gene has CDR1 KGHSH and CDR2 LQKENI. DNA of the CDR3: TGTGCCAGCTCACCCCCTAACACTGAAGCTTTCTTT. Its translation: CASSPPNTEAFF.